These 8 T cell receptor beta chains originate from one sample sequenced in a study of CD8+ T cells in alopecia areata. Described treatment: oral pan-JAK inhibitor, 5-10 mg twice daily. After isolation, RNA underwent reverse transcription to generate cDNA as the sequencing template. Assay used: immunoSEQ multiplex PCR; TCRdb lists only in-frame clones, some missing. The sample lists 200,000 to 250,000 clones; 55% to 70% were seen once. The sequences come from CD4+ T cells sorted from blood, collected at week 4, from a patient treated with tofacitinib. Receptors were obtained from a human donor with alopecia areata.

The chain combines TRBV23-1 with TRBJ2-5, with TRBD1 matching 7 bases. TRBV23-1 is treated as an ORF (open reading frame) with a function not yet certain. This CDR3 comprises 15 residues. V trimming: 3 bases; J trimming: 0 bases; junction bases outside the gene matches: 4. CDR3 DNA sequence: TGCGCCAGCAGTCACCCGGGACAGCACCAAGAGACCCAGTACTTC. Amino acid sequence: CASSHPGQHQETQYF.

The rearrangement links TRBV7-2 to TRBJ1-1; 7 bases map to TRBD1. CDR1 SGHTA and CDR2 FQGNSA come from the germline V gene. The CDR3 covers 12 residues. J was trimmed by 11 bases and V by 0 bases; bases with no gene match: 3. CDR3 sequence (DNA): TGTGCCAGCAGCTTAGCTACAGGGGTGGCTTTCTTT. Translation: CASSLATGVAFF.

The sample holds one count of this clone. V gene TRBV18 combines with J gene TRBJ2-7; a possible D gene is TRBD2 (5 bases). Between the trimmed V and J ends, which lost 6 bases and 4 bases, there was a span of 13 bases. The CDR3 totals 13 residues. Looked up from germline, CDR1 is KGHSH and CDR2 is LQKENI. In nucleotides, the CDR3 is TGTGCCAGCTCCCGGGGTACTTCGTACGAGCAGTACTTC. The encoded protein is CASSRGTSYEQYF.

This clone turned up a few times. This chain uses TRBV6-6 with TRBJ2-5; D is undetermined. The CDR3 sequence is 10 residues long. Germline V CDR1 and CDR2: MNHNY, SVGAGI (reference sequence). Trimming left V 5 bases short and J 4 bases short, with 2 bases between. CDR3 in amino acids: CASSRETQYF. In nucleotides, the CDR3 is TGTGCCAGCAGTAGAGAGACCCAGTACTTC.

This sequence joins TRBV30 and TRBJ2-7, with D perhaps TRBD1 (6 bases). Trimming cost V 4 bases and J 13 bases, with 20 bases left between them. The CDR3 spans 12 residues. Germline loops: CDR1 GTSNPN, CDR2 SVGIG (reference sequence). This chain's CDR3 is CAWITTGSAVYF. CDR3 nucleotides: TGTGCCTGGATCACCACAGGGTCGGCAGTATACTTC. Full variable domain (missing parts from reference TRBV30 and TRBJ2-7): SQTIHQWPATLVQPVGSPLSLECTVEGTSNPNLYWYRQAAGRGLQLLFYSVGIGQISSEVPQNLSASRPQDRQFILSSKKLLLSDSGFYLCAWITTGSAVYFGPGTRLTVT.

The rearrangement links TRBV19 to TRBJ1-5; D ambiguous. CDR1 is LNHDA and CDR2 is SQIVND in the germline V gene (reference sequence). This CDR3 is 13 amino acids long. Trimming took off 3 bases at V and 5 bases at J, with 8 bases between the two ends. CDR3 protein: CASSISGYQPQHF. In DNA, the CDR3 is TGTGCCAGTAGTATCTCGGGATATCAGCCCCAGCATTTT.

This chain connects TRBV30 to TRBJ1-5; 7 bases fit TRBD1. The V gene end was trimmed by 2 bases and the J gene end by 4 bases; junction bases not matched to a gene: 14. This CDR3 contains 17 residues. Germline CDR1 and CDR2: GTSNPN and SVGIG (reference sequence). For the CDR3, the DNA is TGTGCCTGGAGTCGGCGGGACAGAGGGACCGCAAATCAGCCCCAGCATTTT. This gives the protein CAWSRRDRGTANQPQHF.

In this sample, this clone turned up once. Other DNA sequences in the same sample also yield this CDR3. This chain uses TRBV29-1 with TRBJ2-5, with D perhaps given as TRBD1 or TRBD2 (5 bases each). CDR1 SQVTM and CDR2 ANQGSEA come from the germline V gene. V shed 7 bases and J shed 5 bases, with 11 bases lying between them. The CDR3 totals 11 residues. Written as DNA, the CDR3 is TGCAGCGGGGGACCCCGGGAGACCCAGTACTTC. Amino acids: CSGGPRETQYF.